A selection of T cell receptor beta chains follows, all from one sample in a study of T cell clones after liver transplantation. Clones were read by immunoSEQ multiplex PCR, and TCRdb kept only the in-frame ones, dropping some. The data show roughly 100,000 clones, around 80% seen once. This specimen consisted of CD4+ T cells from blood, obtained approximately 43 months after liver transplant. These receptors came from a human patient who received a liver transplant. A share of the T cells may be of graft donor origin. The CDR3 runs from the conserved cysteine through the conserved F or W. The D gene is left open where the match is weak. Clone size is shown for a subset of rows, as once, few, many or a class of expanded clone.

J gene	D gene	clone size	V gene	CDR3 DNA	CDR3 protein
TRBJ1-2	NA	NA	TRBV11-2	TGTGCCAGCAGCTCACGACGGGTTAACTATGGCTACACCTTC	CASSSRRVNYGYTF
TRBJ1-5	NA	NA	TRBV28	TGTGCCAGCAGCACTGACAGGCTTAGCAATCAGCCCCAGCATTTT	CASSTDRLSNQPQHF
TRBJ2-5	TRBD2	NA	TRBV10-2	TGCGCCAGCAGTAGATCAACTAGCGGGACCCTAAAAGAGACCCAGTACTTC	CASSRSTSGTLKETQYF
TRBJ2-1	NA	NA	TRBV7-3	TGTGCCAGCAGCCCAGGGCGGGGCTCCTACAATGAGCAGTTCTTC	CASSPGRGSYNEQFF
TRBJ1-5	NA	NA	TRBV19	TGTGCCAGTAGCGGGGGAGTCTCTCAGCCCCAGCATTTT	CASSGGVSQPQHF
TRBJ2-2	TRBD2	NA	TRBV5-4	TGTGCCAGCAGCCACACCCTAGCGGGGGCGGTCGGGGAGCTGTTTTTT	CASSHTLAGAVGELFF
TRBJ1-5	NA	NA	TRBV18	TGTGCCAGCTCACCCCAGCAGAGCAATCAGCCCCAGCATTTT	CASSPQQSNQPQHF
TRBJ1-4	NA	NA	TRBV28	TGTGCCAGCAGTCCCACCCTAGGGAAAACTAATGAAAAACTGTTTTTT	CASSPTLGKTNEKLFF
TRBJ2-1	NA	NA	TRBV29-1	TGCAGCGCTGGACCAGGAAATGAGCAGTTCTTC	CSAGPGNEQFF
TRBJ1-1	NA	many	TRBV11-1	TGTGCCAGCAGCCTACGGGGGGAAGCTTTCTTT	CASSLRGEAFF
TRBJ2-5	NA	NA	TRBV7-3	TGTGCCAGCAGCTTAACAGGGGGTCGAGAGACCCAGTACTTC	CASSLTGGRETQYF
TRBJ2-5	NA	NA	TRBV29-1	TGCAGCGTTGGGGTTAGGCAAGAGACCCAGTACTTC	CSVGVRQETQYF
TRBJ1-3	NA	NA	TRBV11-2	TGTGCCAGCAGCTTAGAGGCAGGAAGAACTGGAAACACCATATATTTT	CASSLEAGRTGNTIYF
TRBJ2-2	NA	NA	TRBV11-2	TGTGCCAGCAGCGCCGGGACTGGACGGGGAACCGGGGAGCTGTTTTTT	CASSAGTGRGTGELFF
TRBJ2-5	TRBD2	NA	TRBV6-5	TGTGCCAGCAACCCGAGCGGGGCGAGGCAAGAGACCCAGTACTTC	CASNPSGARQETQYF
TRBJ1-4	NA	NA	TRBV5-1	TGCGCCAGCAGCTCGCCGTCTGGGGGGCGATCGAATGAAAAACTGTTTTTT	CASSSPSGGRSNEKLFF
TRBJ2-7	TRBD1	NA	TRBV6-5	TGTGCCAGCACCCCAGCTACAGGGGGCTCCAACGAGCAGTACTTC	CASTPATGGSNEQYF
TRBJ2-3	TRBD2	NA	TRBV19	TGTGCCAGTAGTATAGATCTGACGGGGGGGCAAGATACGCAGTATTTT	CASSIDLTGGQDTQYF
TRBJ1-1	NA	NA	TRBV7-9	TGTGCCAGCAGCTTAAGTAGCAACACTGAAGCTTTCTTT	CASSLSSNTEAFF
TRBJ1-1	NA	NA	TRBV5-1	TGCGCCAGCAGCTTCAGGGGTTGGGACACTGAAGCTTTCTTT	CASSFRGWDTEAFF
TRBJ2-7	NA	NA	TRBV20-1	TGCAGTGCTAGCGGGAATTCCGAGCAGTACTTC	CSASGNSEQYF
TRBJ2-7	NA	NA	TRBV7-8	TGTGCCAGCAGCCCCGTGGGAGGTTTCGGGCACGAGCAGTACTTC	CASSPVGGFGHEQYF
TRBJ2-7	TRBD1	NA	TRBV7-2	TGTGCCAGCAGCTTGGACAGGGTCAACGAGCAGTACTTC	CASSLDRVNEQYF
TRBJ2-1	TRBD1	NA	TRBV6-1	TGTGCCAGCAGCGGACAGGGTCGCTCCTACAATGAGCAGTTCTTC	CASSGQGRSYNEQFF
TRBJ1-6	TRBD1	once	TRBV2	TGTGCCAGCAGACAGGGGGCCTCCTATAATTCACCCCTCCACTTT	CASRQGASYNSPLHF
TRBJ2-6	NA	NA	TRBV11-3	TGTGCCAGCAGCCCAGGGGGGTCTGGGGCCAACGTCCTGACTTTC	CASSPGGSGANVLTF
TRBJ1-1	NA	NA	TRBV7-8	TGTGCCAGCAGCATAAGGGCCCCGAGGGGCACTGAAGCTTTCTTT	CASSIRAPRGTEAFF
TRBJ1-3	NA	NA	TRBV7-8	TGTGCCAGCAGCCAAACAGGGTTCGGAGGAAACACCATATATTTT	CASSQTGFGGNTIYF
TRBJ1-1	NA	NA	TRBV7-2	TGTGCCAGCAGCTTACGTCCGGGAGACACTGAAGCTTTCTTT	CASSLRPGDTEAFF
TRBJ2-7	NA	NA	TRBV6-1	TGTGCCAGCACTGCCTCCGGGGGCAACTTCTACGAGCAGTACTTC	CASTASGGNFYEQYF
TRBJ1-3	NA	few	TRBV6-5	TGTGCCAGCAGTTTTCACCCGAGCTCTGGAAACACCATATATTTT	CASSFHPSSGNTIYF
TRBJ2-4	NA	NA	TRBV21-1	TGTGCCAGCAGCACACGACTAGTGGCGGGCTTCCTTAGCATTCAGTACTTC	CASSTRLVAGFLSIQYF